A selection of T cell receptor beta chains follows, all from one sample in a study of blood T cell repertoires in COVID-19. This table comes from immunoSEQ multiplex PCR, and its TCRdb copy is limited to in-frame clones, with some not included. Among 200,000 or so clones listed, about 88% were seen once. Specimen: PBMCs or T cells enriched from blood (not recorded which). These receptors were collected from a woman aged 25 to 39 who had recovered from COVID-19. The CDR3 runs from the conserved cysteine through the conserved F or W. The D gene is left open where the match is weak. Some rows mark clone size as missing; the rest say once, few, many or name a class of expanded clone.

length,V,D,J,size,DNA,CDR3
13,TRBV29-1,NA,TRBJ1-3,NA,TGCAGCGTTAGCGACAGGATAGGAAACACCATATATTTT,CSVSDRIGNTIYF
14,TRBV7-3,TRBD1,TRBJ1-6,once,TGTGCCAGCAGCCGGACAGGGGGAGTGGGACCCCTCCACTTT,CASSRTGGVGPLHF
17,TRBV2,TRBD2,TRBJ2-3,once,TGTGCCAGCAGCACCCGGACTAGCGGGGGTTGGGGAGATACGCAGTATTTT,CASSTRTSGGWGDTQYF
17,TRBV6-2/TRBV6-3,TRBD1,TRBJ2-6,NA,TGTGCCAGCAGTTACGGGGACAGGGTGGCTGGGGCCAACGTCCTGACTTTC,CASSYGDRVAGANVLTF
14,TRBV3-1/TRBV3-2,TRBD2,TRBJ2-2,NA,TGTGCCAGCAGCCAAGATCGGGGGGCCGGGGAGCTGTTTTTT,CASSQDRGAGELFF
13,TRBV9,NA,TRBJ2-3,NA,TGTGCCAGCAGCCCCTTTCAGGGCGATACGCAGTATTTT,CASSPFQGDTQYF
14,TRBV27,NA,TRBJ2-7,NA,TGTGCCAGCAGCCTTCGGGTGAGCTCCTACGAGCAGTACTTC,CASSLRVSSYEQYF
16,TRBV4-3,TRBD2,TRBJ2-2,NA,TGCGCCAGCAGCCAAGACGTCGCTAGCGGGACCGGGGAGCTGTTTTTT,CASSQDVASGTGELFF
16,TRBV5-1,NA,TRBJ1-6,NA,TGCGCCAGCAGCTTCTCAGGGGAACCAAATAATTCACCCCTCCACTTT,CASSFSGEPNNSPLHF
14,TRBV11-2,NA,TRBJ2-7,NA,TGTGCCAGCAGCCAACTTTCGTCTACCTACGAGCAGTACTTC,CASSQLSSTYEQYF
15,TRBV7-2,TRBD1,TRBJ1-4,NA,TGTGCCAGCAGCTTAGGCGGACAGGGGAACCGAAAACTGTTTTTT,CASSLGGQGNRKLFF
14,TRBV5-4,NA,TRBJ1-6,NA,TGTGCCAGCAGCTTGGGCGTAGATGGTTCACCCCTCCACTTT,CASSLGVDGSPLHF
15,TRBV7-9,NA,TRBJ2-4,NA,TGTGCCAGCAACTCCCAGGGAATAACCAAAAACATTCAGTACTTC,CASNSQGITKNIQYF
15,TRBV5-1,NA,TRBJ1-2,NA,TGCGCCAGCAGCTCTCGACAGCCTGGAGACTATGGCTACACCTTC,CASSSRQPGDYGYTF
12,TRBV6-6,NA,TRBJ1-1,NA,TGTGCCAGCAGCCCGAGGGTGTCCCAAGCTTTCTTT,CASSPRVSQAFF
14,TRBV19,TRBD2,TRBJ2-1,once,TGTGCCAGTACTAGCGGGGGGAAATACAATGAGCAGTTCTTC,CASTSGGKYNEQFF
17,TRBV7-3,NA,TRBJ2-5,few,TGTGCCAGCAGCTTAATAATCTGGCGGGGCCGCCAAGAGACCCAGTACTTC,CASSLIIWRGRQETQYF
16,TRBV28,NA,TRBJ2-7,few,TGTGCCAGCAGTTTAGGCCCAACAGGGAGCACCTACGAGCAGTACTTC,CASSLGPTGSTYEQYF
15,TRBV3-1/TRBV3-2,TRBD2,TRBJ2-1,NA,TGTGCCAGCAGCCCTAGCGGGAGCTCCTACAATGAGCAGTTCTTC,CASSPSGSSYNEQFF
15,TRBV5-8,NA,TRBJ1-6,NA,TGTGCCAGCAGCTGGTTGACAGGACGGAATTCACCCCTCCACTTT,CASSWLTGRNSPLHF
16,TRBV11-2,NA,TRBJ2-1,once,TGTGCCAGCAGCTTAGATCTCGGGCAGGGGACCAATGAGCAGTTCTTC,CASSLDLGQGTNEQFF
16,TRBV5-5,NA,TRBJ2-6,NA,TGTGCCAGCAGCTTGACTCCAGGGGACGGGGCCAACGTCCTGACTTTC,CASSLTPGDGANVLTF
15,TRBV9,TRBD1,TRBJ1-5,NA,TGTGCCAGCAGCGTAGGGGCCCCGGGACAGGAGCCCCAGCATTTT,CASSVGAPGQEPQHF
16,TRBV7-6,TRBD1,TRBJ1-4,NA,TGTGCCAGCAGCTTAGCGGGACAGGGCGGTAGTGAAAAACTGTTTTTT,CASSLAGQGGSEKLFF
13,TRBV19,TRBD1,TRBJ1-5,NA,TGTGCCACCATGGACAGGAACAATCAGCCCCAGCATTTT,CATMDRNNQPQHF
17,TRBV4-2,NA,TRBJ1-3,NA,TGTGCCAGCAGCCAAGATAATGCGGGGAGCTCTGGAAACACCATATATTTT,CASSQDNAGSSGNTIYF
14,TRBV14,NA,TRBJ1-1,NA,TGTGCCAGCAGCGCTCAGGGTGGGGTTACTGAAGCTTTCTTT,CASSAQGGVTEAFF
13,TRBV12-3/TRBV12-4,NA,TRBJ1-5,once,TGTGCCAGCAGTTTAGGGGGGGAAAGACCCCAGCATTTT,CASSLGGERPQHF
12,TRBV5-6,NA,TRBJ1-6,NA,TGTGCCAGCAGCTCTCGGGGTCCGCCCCTCCACTTT,CASSSRGPPLHF
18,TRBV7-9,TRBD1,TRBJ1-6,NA,TGTGCCAGCAGCCATATTACGTTGACAGGGGGAGGAGGTTCACCCCTCCACTTT,CASSHITLTGGGGSPLHF
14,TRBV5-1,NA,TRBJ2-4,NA,TGCGCCAGCAGCTTGGATGGGTTGAGGAACATTCAGTACTTC,CASSLDGLRNIQYF
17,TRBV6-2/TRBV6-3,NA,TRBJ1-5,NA,TGTGCCAGCAGCCCTAGGAACAGGGTTGGAAGCAATCAGCCCCAGCATTTT,CASSPRNRVGSNQPQHF
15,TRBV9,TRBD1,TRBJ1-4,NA,TGTGCCAGCACCGGCCGGGACAGGGCTAATGAAAAACTGTTTTTT,CASTGRDRANEKLFF
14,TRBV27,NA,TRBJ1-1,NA,TGTGCCAGCAGTTTCGTCAGGGTAGGCACTGAAGCTTTCTTT,CASSFVRVGTEAFF
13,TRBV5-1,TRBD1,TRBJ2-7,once,TGCGCCAGCAGCCGGGACAGGGTCGACGAGCAGTACTTC,CASSRDRVDEQYF
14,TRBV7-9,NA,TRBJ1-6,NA,TGTGCCAGCAGCTTCACAGGGAGCAATTCACCCCTCCACTTT,CASSFTGSNSPLHF
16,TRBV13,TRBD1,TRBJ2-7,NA,TGTGCCAGCAGCTTCTACGGACAGGGGGCGTCTTACGAGCAGTACTTC,CASSFYGQGASYEQYF
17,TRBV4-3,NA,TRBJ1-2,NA,TGCGCCAGCAGCCAAGAACGGGTAGGGGACATGACCTATGGCTACACCTTC,CASSQERVGDMTYGYTF
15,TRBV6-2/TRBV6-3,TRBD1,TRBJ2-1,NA,TGTGCCAGCAGCCCCGGGACAGGGATATTCAATGAGCAGTTCTTC,CASSPGTGIFNEQFF
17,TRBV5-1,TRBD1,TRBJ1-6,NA,TGCGCCAGCAGACTTGACAGGGCCCCTAAGGGGAATTCACCCCTCCACTTT,CASRLDRAPKGNSPLHF
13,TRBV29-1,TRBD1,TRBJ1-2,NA,TGCAGCGCTCCCCGGGACAGGGAGTATGGCTACACCTTC,CSAPRDREYGYTF
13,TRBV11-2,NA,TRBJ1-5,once,TGTGCCAGCAGCCCTTCGGTCAATCAGCCCCAGCATTTT,CASSPSVNQPQHF
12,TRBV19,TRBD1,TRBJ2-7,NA,TGTGCCAGTAGTGGGACAGGTAACGAGCAGTACTTC,CASSGTGNEQYF
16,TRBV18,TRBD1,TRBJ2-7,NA,TGTGCCAGCTCATCGACTCCGGGACAGGGCTCCTACGAGCAGTACTTC,CASSSTPGQGSYEQYF
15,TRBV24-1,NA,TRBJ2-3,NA,TGTGCCACCAGTGATTCAGGCTCCCCTACAGATACGCAGTATTTT,CATSDSGSPTDTQYF
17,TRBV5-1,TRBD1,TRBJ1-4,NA,TGCGCCAGCAGCTTGTTTTTATTGACAGGGGGAAATGAAAAACTGTTTTTT,CASSLFLLTGGNEKLFF
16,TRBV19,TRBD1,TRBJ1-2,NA,TGTGCCAGTAGTATAGACCGCAGGGGGGCAGGCTATGGCTACACCTTC,CASSIDRRGAGYGYTF
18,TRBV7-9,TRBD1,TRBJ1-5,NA,TGTGCCAGCAGCTTAGCTACGACAGGGATCGAGGGCAATCAGCCCCAGCATTTT,CASSLATTGIEGNQPQHF
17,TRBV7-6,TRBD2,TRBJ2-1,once,TGTGCCAGCAGCCCCCAAGCGGGAACAATCTCCTACAATGAGCAGTTCTTC,CASSPQAGTISYNEQFF
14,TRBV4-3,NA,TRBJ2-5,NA,TGCGCCAGCAGCCAAGGAAGGGGTCAAGAGACCCAGTACTTC,CASSQGRGQETQYF
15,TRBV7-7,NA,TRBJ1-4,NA,TGTGCCAGCAGCTCGGGACTGCCCTTTAGTGAAAAACTGTTTTTT,CASSSGLPFSEKLFF
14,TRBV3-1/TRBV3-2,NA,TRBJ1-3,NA,TGTGCCAGCAGCCAGTTGGGCCCAGGAAACACCATATATTTT,CASSQLGPGNTIYF
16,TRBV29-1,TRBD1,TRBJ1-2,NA,TGCAGCGTTCTAAGCCGGGACAGACACACTTACTATGGCTACACCTTC,CSVLSRDRHTYYGYTF
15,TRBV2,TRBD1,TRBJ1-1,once,TGTGCCAGGATGAACCCACGGTCAGGGGGTACTGAAGCTTTCTTT,CARMNPRSGGTEAFF
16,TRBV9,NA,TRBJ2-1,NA,TGTGCCAGCAGCGTTGGTCTACTGAAGCCTTACAATGAGCAGTTCTTC,CASSVGLLKPYNEQFF
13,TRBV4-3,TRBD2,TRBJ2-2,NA,TGCGCCAGCCGTACTAGCGGGACCGGGGAGCTGTTTTTT,CASRTSGTGELFF